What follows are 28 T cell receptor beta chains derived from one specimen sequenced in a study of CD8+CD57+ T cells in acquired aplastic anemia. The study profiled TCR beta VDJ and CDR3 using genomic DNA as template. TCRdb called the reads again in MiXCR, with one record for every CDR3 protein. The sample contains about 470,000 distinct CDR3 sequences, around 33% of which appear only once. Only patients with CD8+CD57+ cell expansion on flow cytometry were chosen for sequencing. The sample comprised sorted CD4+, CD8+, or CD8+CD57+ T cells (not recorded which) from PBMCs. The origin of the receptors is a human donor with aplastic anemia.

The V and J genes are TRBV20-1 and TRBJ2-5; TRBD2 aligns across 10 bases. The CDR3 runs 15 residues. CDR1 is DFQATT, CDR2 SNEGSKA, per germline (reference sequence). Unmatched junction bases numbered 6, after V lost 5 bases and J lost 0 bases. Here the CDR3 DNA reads TGCAGTGCTCAGGCTAGCGGGAGTTACCAAGAGACCCAGTACTTC. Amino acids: CSAQASGSYQETQYF.

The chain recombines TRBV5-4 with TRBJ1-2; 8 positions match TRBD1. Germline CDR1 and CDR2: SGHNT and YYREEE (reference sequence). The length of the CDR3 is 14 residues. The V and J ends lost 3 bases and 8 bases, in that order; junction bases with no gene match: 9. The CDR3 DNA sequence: TGTGCCAGCAGCTGGCAGGGGGCGGGAAGCGGCTACACCTTC. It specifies CASSWQGAGSGYTF.

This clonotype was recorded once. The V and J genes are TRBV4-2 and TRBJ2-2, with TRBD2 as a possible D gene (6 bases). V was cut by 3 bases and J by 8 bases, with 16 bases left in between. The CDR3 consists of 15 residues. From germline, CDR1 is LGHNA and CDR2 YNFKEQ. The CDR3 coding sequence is TGTGCCAGCAGCCACGGGGACTCCCCGAGGGGGGAGCTGTTTTTT. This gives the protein CASSHGDSPRGELFF.

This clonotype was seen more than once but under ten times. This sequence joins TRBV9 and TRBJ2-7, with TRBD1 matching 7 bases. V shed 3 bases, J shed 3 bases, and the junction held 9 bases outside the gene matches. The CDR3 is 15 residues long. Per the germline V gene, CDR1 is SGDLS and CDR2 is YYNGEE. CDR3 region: CASSARGTDYYEQYF. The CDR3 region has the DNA TGTGCCAGCAGCGCGAGAGGGACAGATTACTACGAGCAGTACTTC.

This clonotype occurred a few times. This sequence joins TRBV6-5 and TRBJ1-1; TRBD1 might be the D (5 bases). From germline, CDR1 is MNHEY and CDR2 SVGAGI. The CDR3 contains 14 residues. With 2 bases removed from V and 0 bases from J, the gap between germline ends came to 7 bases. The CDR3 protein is CASSYDSLNTEAFF. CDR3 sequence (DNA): TGTGCCAGCAGTTACGACAGCTTGAACACTGAAGCTTTCTTT.

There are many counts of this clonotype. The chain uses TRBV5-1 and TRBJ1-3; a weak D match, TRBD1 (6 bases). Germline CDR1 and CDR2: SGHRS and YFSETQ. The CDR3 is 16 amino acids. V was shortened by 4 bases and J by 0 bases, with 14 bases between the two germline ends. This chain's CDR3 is CASSPDSMSSGNTIYF. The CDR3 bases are TGCGCCAGCAGCCCGGACAGCATGAGCTCTGGAAACACCATATATTTT.

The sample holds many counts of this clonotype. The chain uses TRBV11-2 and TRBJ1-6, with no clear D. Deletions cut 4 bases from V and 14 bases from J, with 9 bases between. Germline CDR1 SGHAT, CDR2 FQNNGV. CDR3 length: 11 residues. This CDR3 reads CASSSGLTLHF. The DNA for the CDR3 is TGTGCCAGCAGCTCCGGACTGACCCTCCACTTT.

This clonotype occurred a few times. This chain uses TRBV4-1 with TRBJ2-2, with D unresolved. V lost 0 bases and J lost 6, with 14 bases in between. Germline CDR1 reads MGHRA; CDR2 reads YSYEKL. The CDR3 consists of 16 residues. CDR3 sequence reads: CASSQDSRNSPGELFF. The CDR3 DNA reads TGCGCCAGCAGCCAAGACTCGAGAAACAGTCCCGGGGAGCTGTTTTTT.

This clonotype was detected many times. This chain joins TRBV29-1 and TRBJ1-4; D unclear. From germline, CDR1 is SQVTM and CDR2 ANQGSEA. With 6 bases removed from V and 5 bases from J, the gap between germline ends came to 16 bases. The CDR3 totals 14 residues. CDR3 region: CSVRIWGANEKLFF. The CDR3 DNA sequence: TGCAGCGTGAGGATCTGGGGAGCGAATGAAAAACTGTTTTTT.

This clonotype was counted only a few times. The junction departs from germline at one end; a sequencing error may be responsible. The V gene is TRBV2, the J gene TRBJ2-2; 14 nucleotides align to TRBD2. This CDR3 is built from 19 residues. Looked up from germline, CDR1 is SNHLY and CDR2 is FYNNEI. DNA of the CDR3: TGTGCCAGCTCACAACTCGGACTAGCGGGAGGTTCGGTCACCGGGGGGCTGTTTTTT. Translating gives CASSQLGLAGGSVTGGLFF. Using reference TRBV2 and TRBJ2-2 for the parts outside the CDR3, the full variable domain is EPEVTQTPSHQVTQMGQEVILRCVPISNHLYFYWYRQILGQKVEFLVSFYNNEISEKSEIFDDQFSVERPDGSNFTLKIRSTKLEDSAMYFCASSQLGLAGGSVTGGLFFGEGSRLTVL.

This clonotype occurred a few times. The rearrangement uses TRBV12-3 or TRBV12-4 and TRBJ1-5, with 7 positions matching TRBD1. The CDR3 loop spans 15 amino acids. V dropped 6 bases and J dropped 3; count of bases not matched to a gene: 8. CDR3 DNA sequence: TGTGCCAGCAGAACGCAGGGGGGAATCAATCAGCCCCAGCATTTT. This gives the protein CASRTQGGINQPQHF.

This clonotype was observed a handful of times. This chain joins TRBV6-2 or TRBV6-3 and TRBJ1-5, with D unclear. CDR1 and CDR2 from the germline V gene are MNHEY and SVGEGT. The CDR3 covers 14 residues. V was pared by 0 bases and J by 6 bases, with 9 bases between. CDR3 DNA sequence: TGTGCCAGCAGTTACTCGGGAGGGCCTCAGCCCCAGCATTTT. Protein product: CASSYSGGPQPQHF.

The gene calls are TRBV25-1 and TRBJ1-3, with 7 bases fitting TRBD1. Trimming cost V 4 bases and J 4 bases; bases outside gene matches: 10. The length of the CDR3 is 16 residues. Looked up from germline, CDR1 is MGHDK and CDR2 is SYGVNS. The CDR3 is CASSGSLGGAGNTIYF. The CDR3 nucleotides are TGTGCCAGCAGTGGATCCTTAGGGGGCGCCGGAAACACCATATATTTT. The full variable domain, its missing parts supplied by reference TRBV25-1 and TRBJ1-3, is EADIYQTPRYLVIGTGKKITLECSQTMGHDKMYWYQQDPGMELHLIHYSYGVNSTEKGDLSSESTVSRIRTEHFPLTLESARPSHTSQYLCASSGSLGGAGNTIYFGEGSWLTVV.

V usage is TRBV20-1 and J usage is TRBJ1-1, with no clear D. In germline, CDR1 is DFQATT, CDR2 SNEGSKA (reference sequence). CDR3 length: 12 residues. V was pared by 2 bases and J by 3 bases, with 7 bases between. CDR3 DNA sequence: TGCAGTGCTAGATGGGCGGACACTGAAGCTTTCTTT. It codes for CSARWADTEAFF.

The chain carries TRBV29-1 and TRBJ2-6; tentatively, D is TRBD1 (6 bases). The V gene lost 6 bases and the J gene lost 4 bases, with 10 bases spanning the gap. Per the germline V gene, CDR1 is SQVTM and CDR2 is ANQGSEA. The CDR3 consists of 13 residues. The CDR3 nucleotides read TGCAGCGTAGACAGGACGGGGGCCAACGTCCTGACTTTC. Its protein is CSVDRTGANVLTF.

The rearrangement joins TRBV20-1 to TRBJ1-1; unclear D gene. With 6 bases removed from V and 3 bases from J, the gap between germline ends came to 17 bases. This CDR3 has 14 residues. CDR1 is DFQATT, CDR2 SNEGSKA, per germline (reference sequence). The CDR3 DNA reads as TGCAGTGCGTTCAATGCGGCTATGTACACTGAAGCTTTCTTT. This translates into CSAFNAAMYTEAFF.

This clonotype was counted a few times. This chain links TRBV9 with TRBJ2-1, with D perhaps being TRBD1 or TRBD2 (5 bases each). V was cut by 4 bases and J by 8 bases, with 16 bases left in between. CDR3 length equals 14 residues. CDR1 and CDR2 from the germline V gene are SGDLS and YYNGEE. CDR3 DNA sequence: TGTGCCAGCAGCTCGGGGCTCCGGGACGATGAGCAGTTCTTC. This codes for CASSSGLRDDEQFF.

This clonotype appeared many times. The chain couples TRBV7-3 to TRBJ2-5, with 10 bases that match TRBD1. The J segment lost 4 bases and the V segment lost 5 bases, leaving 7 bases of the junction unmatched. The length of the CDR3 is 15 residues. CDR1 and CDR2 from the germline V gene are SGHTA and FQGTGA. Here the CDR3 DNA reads TGTGCCAGCAGCCCGGGACAGGGGAGAGGAGAGACCCAGTACTTC. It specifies CASSPGQGRGETQYF. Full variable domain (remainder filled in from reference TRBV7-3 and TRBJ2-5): GAGVSQTPSNKVTEKGKYVELRCDPISGHTALYWYRQSLGQGPEFLIYFQGTGAADDSGLPNDRFFAVRPEGSVSTLKIQRTERGDSAVYLCASSPGQGRGETQYFGPGTRLLVL.

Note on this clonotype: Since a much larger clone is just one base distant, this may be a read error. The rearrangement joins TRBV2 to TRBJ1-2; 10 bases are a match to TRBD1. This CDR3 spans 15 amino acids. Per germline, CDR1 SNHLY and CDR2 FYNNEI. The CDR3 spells CASSAGTGANHGYTF. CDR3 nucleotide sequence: TGTGCCAGCAGCGCCGGGACAGGGGCTAACCATGGCTACACCTTC.

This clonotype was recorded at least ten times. CDR3: CATSDSRGMNTEAFF. The DNA of the CDR3 is TGTGCCACCAGTGATTCACGCGGAATGAACACTGAAGCTTTCTTT. The rearrangement uses TRBV24-1 and TRBJ1-1; D remains unclear. V was cut by 2 bases and J by 0 bases, with 9 bases left in between. Per germline, CDR1 KGHDR and CDR2 SFDVKD. The CDR3 consists of 15 residues.

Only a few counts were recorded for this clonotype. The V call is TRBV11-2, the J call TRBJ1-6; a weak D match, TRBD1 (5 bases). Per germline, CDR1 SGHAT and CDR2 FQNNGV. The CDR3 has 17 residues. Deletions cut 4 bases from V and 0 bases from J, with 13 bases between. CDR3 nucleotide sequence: TGTGCCAGCAGCTCACCGACGGGACGCTCCTATAATTCACCCCTCCACTTT. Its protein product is CASSSPTGRSYNSPLHF.

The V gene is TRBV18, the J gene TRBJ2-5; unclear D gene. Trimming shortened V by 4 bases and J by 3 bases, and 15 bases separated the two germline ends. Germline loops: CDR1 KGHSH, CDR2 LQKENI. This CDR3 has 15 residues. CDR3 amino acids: CASSRLSDGKETQYF. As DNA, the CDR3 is TGTGCCAGCTCACGTCTGTCGGATGGTAAAGAGACCCAGTACTTC.

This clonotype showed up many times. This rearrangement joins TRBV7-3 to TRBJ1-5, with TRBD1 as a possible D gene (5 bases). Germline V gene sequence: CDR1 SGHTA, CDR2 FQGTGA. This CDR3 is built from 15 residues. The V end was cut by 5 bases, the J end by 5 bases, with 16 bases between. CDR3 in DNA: TGTGCCAGCAGCCCAAAAAGGGACCCATATCAGCCCCAGCATTTT. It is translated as CASSPKRDPYQPQHF.

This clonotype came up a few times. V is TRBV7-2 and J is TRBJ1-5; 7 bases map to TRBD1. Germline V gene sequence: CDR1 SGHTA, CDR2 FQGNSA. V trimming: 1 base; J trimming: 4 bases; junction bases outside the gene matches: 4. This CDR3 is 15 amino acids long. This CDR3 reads CASSLGGTENQPQHF. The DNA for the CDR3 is TGTGCCAGCAGCTTAGGTGGGACAGAAAATCAGCCCCAGCATTTT.

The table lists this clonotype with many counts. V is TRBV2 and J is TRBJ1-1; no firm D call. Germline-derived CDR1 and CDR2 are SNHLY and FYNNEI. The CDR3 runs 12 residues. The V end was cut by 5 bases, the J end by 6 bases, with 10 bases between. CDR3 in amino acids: CASSPLGAEAFF. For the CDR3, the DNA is TGTGCCAGCAGTCCATTGGGCGCTGAAGCTTTCTTT.

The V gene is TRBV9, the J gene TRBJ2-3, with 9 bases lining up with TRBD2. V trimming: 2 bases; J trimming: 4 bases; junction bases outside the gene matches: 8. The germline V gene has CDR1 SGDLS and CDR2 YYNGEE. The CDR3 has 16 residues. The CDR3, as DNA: TGTGCCAGCAGCGTTCGCGGGAGGGCGACTCCAGATACGCAGTATTTT. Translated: CASSVRGRATPDTQYF.

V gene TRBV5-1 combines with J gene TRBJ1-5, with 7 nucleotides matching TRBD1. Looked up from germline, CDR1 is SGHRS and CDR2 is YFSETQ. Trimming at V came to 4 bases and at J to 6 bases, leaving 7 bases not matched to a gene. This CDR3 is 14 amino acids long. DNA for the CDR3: TGCGCCAGCAGCCCAACAGGGGCCCCTCAGCCCCAGCATTTT. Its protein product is CASSPTGAPQPQHF. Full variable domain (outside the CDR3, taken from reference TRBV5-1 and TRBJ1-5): KAGVTQTPRYLIKTRGQQVTLSCSPISGHRSVSWYQQTPGQGLQFLFEYFSETQRNKGNFPGRFSGRQFSNSRSEMNVSTLELGDSALYLCASSPTGAPQPQHFGDGTRLSIL.

The CDR3 DNA reads as TGTGCCAGCAGTTTAAGGTTCGGAGGGAATCGATTTGGCAATCAGCCCCAGCATTTT. This encodes CASSLRFGGNRFGNQPQHF. This chain connects TRBV25-1 to TRBJ1-5; D gene ambiguous. This CDR3 comprises 19 residues. V lost 5 bases and J lost 2, with 25 bases in between. Germline assignment: CDR1 MGHDK and CDR2 SYGVNS.